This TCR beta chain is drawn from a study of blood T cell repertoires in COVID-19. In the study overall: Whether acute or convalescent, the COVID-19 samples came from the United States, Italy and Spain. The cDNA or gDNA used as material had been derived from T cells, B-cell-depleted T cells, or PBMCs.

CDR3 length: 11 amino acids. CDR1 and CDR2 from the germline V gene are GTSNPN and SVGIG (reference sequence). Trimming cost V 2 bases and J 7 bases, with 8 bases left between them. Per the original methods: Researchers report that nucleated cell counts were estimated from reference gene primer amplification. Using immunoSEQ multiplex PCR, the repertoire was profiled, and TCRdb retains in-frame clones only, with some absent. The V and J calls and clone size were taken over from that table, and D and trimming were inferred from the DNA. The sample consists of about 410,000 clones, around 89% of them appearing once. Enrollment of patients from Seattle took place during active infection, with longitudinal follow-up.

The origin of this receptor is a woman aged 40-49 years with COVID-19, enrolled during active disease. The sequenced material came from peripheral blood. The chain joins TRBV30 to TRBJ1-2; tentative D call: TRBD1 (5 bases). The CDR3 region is CAWSTGGGYTF. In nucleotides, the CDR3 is TGTGCCTGGAGTACGGGGGGTGGCTACACCTTC.